This T cell receptor beta chain is from a study of cytomegalovirus exposure and HLA in healthy donors. Study-wide points: According to a subsequent analysis, TCR clusters from the first cohort were inclined to appear together in the 100 to 150 validation repertoires.

Some clones are missing from TCRdb's copy, which holds only in-frame ones; the method was immunoSEQ multiplex PCR. The sample comprises under 130,000 clones, around 86% of which are singletons, and about 4% rests with the top ten. As for this clone: Its antigen is currently unknown.

V shed 10 bases and J 2 bases; nucleotides not matched to a gene: 8. The germline CDR1 and CDR2 sequences are WNHNN and SYGVQD (reference sequence). The CDR3 spans 16 residues. J is TRBJ2-2 and V is TRBV10-1; 12 bases agree with TRBD1. This sequence originates from a woman aged 18-30 years in good health and CMV-seropositive. The sequenced sample was PBMCs. This CDR3 is CATSGTGGFNTGELFF. The CDR3 DNA follows: TGCGCCACCTCCGGGACAGGGGGCTTTAACACCGGGGAGCTGTTTTTT.